These 5 T cell receptor beta chains were all obtained from the same sample, sequenced in a study of T cells in Graves' hyperthyroidism and ophthalmopathy. Amplification yielded TCR beta CDR3 regions, with RNA transcripts as the source. Researchers ran a first-round RT-PCR on the TCR CDR3 using the HTBI primer set. MiXCR was run by TCRdb on the multiplex PCR reads, yielding one entry per CDR3 protein. The profile shows hundreds of thousands of distinct CDR3 sequences, roughly 15% of them singletons. The specimen sequenced was blood. These receptors all come from a woman in her forties or fifties with Graves' ophthalmopathy.

This clonotype was counted many times. The chain links TRBV28 to TRBJ1-2; 8 nucleotides agree with TRBD1. The trim removed 5 bases at V and 4 bases at J, leaving 6 bases unmatched. This CDR3 is built from 14 residues. The germline V gene has CDR1 MDHEN and CDR2 SYDVKM. This CDR3 reads CASSPPGQGYGYTF. CDR3 DNA sequence: TGTGCCAGCAGTCCCCCCGGACAGGGCTATGGCTACACCTTC.

This clonotype showed up many times. The chain couples TRBV11-2 to TRBJ2-1, with D possibly TRBD2 on 6 matching bases. The germline V gene encodes CDR1 SGHAT and CDR2 FQNNGV. V was shortened by 7 bases and J by 6 bases, with 13 bases between the two germline ends. This CDR3 is built from 13 residues. DNA for the CDR3: TGTGCCAGCAAGAAGACTAGTAGCAATGAGCAGTTCTTC. It encodes CASKKTSSNEQFF.

This clonotype came up many times. The chain is built from TRBV11-2 and TRBJ2-3; D tentatively reads TRBD1 or TRBD2 (5 bases each). Looked up from germline, CDR1 is SGHAT and CDR2 is FQNNGV. This CDR3 is 13 amino acids long. The V and J ends lost 4 bases and 4 bases respectively, with 9 bases between them. The CDR3 protein is CASSYLGPDTQYF. CDR3 bases: TGTGCCAGCAGCTATCTGGGACCAGATACGCAGTATTTT. The full variable domain, with the rest looked up from reference TRBV11-2 and TRBJ2-3, is EAGVAQSPRYKIIEKRQSVAFWCNPISGHATLYWYQQILGQGPKLLIQFQNNGVVDDSQLPKDRFSAERLKGVDSTLKIQPAKLEDSAVYLCASSYLGPDTQYFGPGTRLTVL.

This clonotype was observed a few times. The V call is TRBV20-1, the J call TRBJ1-3, with 7 bases matching TRBD1. Germline V lookup: CDR1 DFQATT, CDR2 SNEGSKA (reference sequence). The junction had 8 bases not matched to a gene; V was cut back by 6 bases and J by 6 bases. The CDR3 runs 13 residues. CDR3 in DNA: TGCAGTGCCAATGACAGGGTGGAAAACACCATATATTTT. It yields the protein CSANDRVENTIYF.

This chain joins TRBV29-1 and TRBJ1-1, with D possibly TRBD1 on 5 matching bases. The CDR3 contains 12 residues. Trimming left V 3 bases short and J 4 bases short, with 9 bases between. From germline, CDR1 is SQVTM and CDR2 ANQGSEA. The CDR3 region is CSVDVGGTEAFF. The CDR3 DNA follows: TGCAGCGTTGATGTGGGGGGCACTGAAGCTTTCTTT.